The sequence of this TCR beta chain was determined in a study of OX40 agonist ivuxolimab in advanced cancers. Study findings and constraints: The antigen specificity of the peripheral T cells (those that were expanded) was not determined.

To note about this clone: Antigen unknown.

Assay: immunoSEQ multiplex PCR; the TCRdb copy retains only in-frame clones and omits some. The table shows under 80,000 clones, with 90% occurring only once. The germline gives CDR1 MNHNS, CDR2 SASEGT. The CDR3 has 18 amino acids. Trimming took off 4 bases at V and 0 bases at J, with 19 bases between the two ends. Source: CD4+ or CD8+ T cells sorted from blood, taken in a trial of the OX40 agonist ivuxolimab. The chain joins TRBV6-1 to TRBJ2-4; possible D gene TRBD1, 6 bases. The TCR originated in an adult with an advanced solid tumor such as melanoma, head and neck, liver or kidney cancer. The CDR3 sequence is CASSADPGAKLAKNIQYF. CDR3 nucleotide sequence: TGTGCCAGCAGTGCGGACCCAGGGGCGAAATTAGCCAAAAACATTCAGTACTTC.